These 13 T cell receptor beta chains came from one sample sequenced in a study of blood T cells in healthy people across ages. Through a sample-barcoded 5' primer and a J-beta primer mix, a second PCR was run for roughly 6 to 11 cycles. TCRdb used MiXCR to reprocess the 5' RACE reads, holding one entry per CDR3 protein. The sample records about 720,000 distinct CDR3 sequences, 22% being singletons. The sequencing sample was made of blood. The receptors derive from a man between 70 and 80 years old in good health.

This clonotype showed up just a few times. The V and J genes are TRBV5-1 and TRBJ1-2; D may be TRBD1 (6 bases). CDR1 SGHRS and CDR2 YFSETQ come from the germline V gene. Trimming shortened V by 4 bases and J by 0 bases, and 16 bases separated the two germline ends. The CDR3 runs to 16 residues. The CDR3: CASSPRRTDPNYGYTF. The CDR3 DNA is TGCGCCAGCAGCCCACGGCGGACAGATCCTAACTATGGCTACACCTTC.

This rearrangement joins TRBV2 to TRBJ2-5, with TRBD2 matching over 7 bases. V was pared by 7 bases and J by 5 bases, with 10 bases of the junction left unmatched. The CDR3 sequence is 14 residues long. Germline V gene sequence: CDR1 SNHLY, CDR2 FYNNEI. CDR3 residues: CASTTNRGGETQYF. The DNA of the CDR3 is TGTGCCAGCACCACAAACCGGGGAGGGGAGACCCAGTACTTC.

The rearrangement links TRBV3-1 to TRBJ1-1; no clear D gene. V was cut by 0 bases and J by 5 bases, with 13 bases left in between. Looked up from germline, CDR1 is LGHDT and CDR2 is YNNKEL (reference sequence). CDR3 length equals 15 residues. The CDR3 reads CASSQEIPGQTEAFF. The CDR3 nucleotides read TGTGCCAGCAGCCAAGAAATCCCAGGTCAGACTGAAGCTTTCTTT.

This clonotype has just a few counts. This sequence joins TRBV3-1 and TRBJ2-7, with TRBD2 as a possible D gene (5 bases). From germline, CDR1 is LGHDT and CDR2 YNNKEL (reference sequence). This CDR3 comprises 17 residues. The V and J ends lost 0 bases and 4 bases respectively, with 19 bases between them. The CDR3 DNA sequence: TGTGCCAGCAGCCAAGATTTCGAAAGAGGGTTCGTTTACGAGCAGTACTTC. Its translation is CASSQDFERGFVYEQYF.

The gene calls are TRBV4-2 and TRBJ2-5, with D uncertain. The J call is in doubt because the DNA end fits TRBJ2-7 better. The germline V gene encodes CDR1 LGHNA and CDR2 YNFKEQ. The CDR3 contains 15 residues. CDR3 DNA: TGTGCCAGCAGCCAAGATCGTCCAGCCCCCTACGAGCAGTACTTC. Amino acids: CASSQDRPAPYEQYF.

The sample holds a few counts of this clonotype. The chain employs TRBV28 and TRBJ2-5; TRBD2 aligns across 9 bases. The CDR3 runs to 16 residues. The trim removed 6 bases at V and 3 bases at J, leaving 11 bases unmatched. Germline CDR1 MDHEN, CDR2 SYDVKM. CDR3 sequence reads: CASSPTMGLAEETQYF. In nucleotides, the CDR3 is TGTGCCAGCAGCCCAACGATGGGACTAGCAGAAGAGACCCAGTACTTC.

Comments on this clonotype: A read error may account for a junction end that differs from germline. The V and J genes are TRBV18 and TRBJ2-5, with 8 bases that match TRBD2. Germline values: CDR1 KGHSH, CDR2 LQKENI. The CDR3 has 19 amino acids. The CDR3 spells CARSPRLSLAVDLQETQYF. The CDR3 bases are TGTGCCCGCTCACCACGACTTTCACTAGCGGTGGATCTCCAAGAGACCCAGTACTTC. Variable domain in full (rest from reference TRBV18 and TRBJ2-5): NAGVMQNPRHLVRRRGQEARLRCSPMKGHSHVYWYRQLPEEGLKFMVYLQKENIIDESGMPKERFSAEFPKEGPSILRIQQVVRGDSAAYFCARSPRLSLAVDLQETQYFGPGTRLLVL.

The rearrangement links TRBV5-5 to TRBJ2-7, with D maybe TRBD2 (6 bases). The germline CDR1 and CDR2 sequences are SGHKS and YYEKEE (reference sequence). The CDR3 loop spans 15 amino acids. The V gene lost 4 bases and the J gene lost 3 bases, with 17 bases spanning the gap. Written as DNA, the CDR3 is TGTGCCAGCAGCCGGGATGGGGGGAACGTCTACGAGCAGTACTTC. Residues: CASSRDGGNVYEQYF.

This rearrangement joins TRBV4-3 to TRBJ2-3, with 7 positions matching TRBD2. The germline V gene encodes CDR1 LGHNA and CDR2 YSLEER. Unmatched junction bases numbered 6, after V lost 3 bases and J lost 0 bases. The CDR3 totals 16 residues. The CDR3 is CASSQGAGSSTDTQYF. The CDR3 DNA reads as TGCGCCAGCAGCCAGGGAGCGGGATCTAGCACAGATACGCAGTATTTT.

This clonotype was counted between two and nine times. J is TRBJ2-1 and V is TRBV19; a weak D match, TRBD2 (5 bases). Deletions cut 5 bases from V and 0 bases from J, with 11 bases between. The germline CDR1 and CDR2 sequences are LNHDA and SQIVND (reference sequence). This CDR3 is built from 15 residues. CDR3 residues: CASSLGLFSYNEQFF. CDR3 coding DNA: TGTGCCAGTAGTCTAGGACTCTTCTCCTACAATGAGCAGTTCTTC.

This clonotype has a handful of counts. The gene calls are TRBV29-1 and TRBJ2-1, with 13 bases matching TRBD2. Germline V gives CDR1 SQVTM, CDR2 ANQGSEA. Trimming removed 5 bases from V and 0 bases from J; junction bases left unmatched: 7. The CDR3 is made up of 17 amino acids. As DNA, the CDR3 is TGCAGCGTTCGACTAGCGGGAGGATCAAGCTCCTACAATGAGCAGTTCTTC. Translating gives CSVRLAGGSSSYNEQFF.

The table lists this clonotype with a few counts. This chain's CDR3 is CASSQGTGEFGYTF. CDR3 nucleotides: TGCGCCAGCAGCCAAGGGACAGGGGAGTTTGGCTACACCTTC. V usage is TRBV4-3 and J usage is TRBJ1-2, with 9 positions matching TRBD1. The CDR3 consists of 14 residues. Germline values: CDR1 LGHNA, CDR2 YSLEER. J lost 7 bases, V lost 1 base, and 4 bases had no gene match.

This clonotype was counted between two and nine times. One end of the junction fails to match germline, which may point to a read error. The chain couples TRBV19 to TRBJ2-3, with 7 positions matching TRBD1. This CDR3 contains 17 residues. Per the germline V gene, CDR1 is LNHDA and CDR2 is SQIVND (reference sequence). The CDR3 loop reads CVSSAAHRGPSTDTQYF. The CDR3 DNA is TGTGTCAGTAGTGCAGCCCACAGGGGCCCTAGCACAGATACGCAGTATTTT.